This entry lists 17 T cell receptor beta chains sequenced from one sample in a study of T cell responses to AZD1222 COVID-19 vaccine. Libraries were prepared by immunoSEQ multiplex PCR; TCRdb keeps only in-frame clonotypes and omits some of them. The table records about 140,000 clones, around nine tenths of them present only once. The sequenced sample was peripheral blood, obtained on day 0 of AZD1222 vaccination. Receptors were obtained from an adult in good health.

This rearrangement joins TRBV4-1 to TRBJ2-1, with TRBD2 identical over 11 bases. The J segment lost 4 bases and the V segment lost 6 bases, leaving 5 bases of the junction unmatched. CDR1 and CDR2 (germline): MGHRA, YSYEKL. This CDR3 comprises 15 residues. CDR3 region: CASRGASGRYNEQFF. The CDR3 DNA is TGCGCCAGCAGAGGGGCTAGCGGGAGGTACAATGAGCAGTTCTTC.

The chain has TRBV28 and TRBJ1-2; the D is unclear. The germline V gene encodes CDR1 MDHEN and CDR2 SYDVKM. Trimming took off 8 bases at V and 1 base at J, with 17 bases between the two ends. This CDR3 region has 15 residues. CDR3: CASEGLARLNYGYTF. CDR3 DNA: TGTGCCAGCGAAGGTCTAGCCAGACTTAACTATGGCTACACCTTC.

The chain employs TRBV10-3 and TRBJ1-3, with D possibly matching TRBD1 (5 bases). This CDR3 region has 18 residues. The V gene's germline CDR1 is ENHRY and CDR2 SYGVKD. V was clipped by 6 bases and J by 1 base, with 22 bases between them. CDR3 loop: CAISQTGAPHSSGNTIYF. In nucleotides, the CDR3 is TGTGCCATCAGCCAAACCGGGGCCCCGCATTCATCTGGAAACACCATATATTTT.

This chain uses TRBV27 with TRBJ1-2; no firm D call. The CDR3 covers 15 residues. With 5 bases removed from V and 0 bases from J, the gap between germline ends came to 13 bases. Germline V gene sequence: CDR1 MNHEY, CDR2 SMNVEV (reference sequence). The CDR3 loop reads CASSLGPHANYGYTF. The DNA of the CDR3 is TGTGCCAGCAGTCTAGGCCCACATGCTAACTATGGCTACACCTTC.

The V and J genes are TRBV7-9 and TRBJ2-7, with D perhaps assigned TRBD1 or TRBD2 (6 bases each). Germline CDR1 and CDR2: SEHNR and FQNEAQ (reference sequence). The CDR3 runs 19 residues. V was shortened by 4 bases and J by 0 bases, with 25 bases between the two germline ends. CDR3: CASSSTLGGRQDFSYEQYF. For the CDR3, the DNA is TGTGCCAGCAGCTCAACTTTGGGGGGCCGCCAGGACTTCTCCTACGAGCAGTACTTC.

This chain uses TRBV10-3 with TRBJ2-5; 11 positions agree with TRBD1. V gave up 4 bases and J gave up 6 bases; unmatched junction bases: 7. The CDR3 consists of 15 residues. Germline V gene data show CDR1 as ENHRY and CDR2 as SYGVKD. The CDR3 DNA sequence: TGTGCCATCAGTGCTGAGGACAGGGGGCAAAAGACCCAGTACTTC. This encodes CAISAEDRGQKTQYF.

The chain combines TRBV7-8 with TRBJ1-2; possible D gene TRBD1, 6 bases. V was clipped by 4 bases and J by 4 bases, with 19 bases between them. The CDR3 totals 16 residues. Germline V gene data show CDR1 as SGHVS and CDR2 as FQNEAQ. For the CDR3, the DNA is TGTGCCAGCAGCTCCGATGCCCGTGGCAGGGGCTATGGCTACACCTTC. Protein: CASSSDARGRGYGYTF.

V gene TRBV4-1 combines with J gene TRBJ2-7; TRBD2 is a possible D gene (7 bases). V was trimmed by 2 bases and J by 6 bases, leaving 8 bases between them. Germline CDR1 is MGHRA and CDR2 is YSYEKL. The CDR3 has 12 amino acids. The CDR3: CASSQRGGEQYF. For the CDR3, the DNA is TGCGCCAGCAGCCAAAGGGGGGGCGAGCAGTACTTC.

CDR3 coding DNA: TGTGCCAGCAGTCCGGCGACAGGGGCCCTTAGGGAGCAGTTCTTC. This gives the protein CASSPATGALREQFF. The rearrangement joins TRBV27 to TRBJ2-1; TRBD1 agrees at 8 bases. The V gene's germline CDR1 is MNHEY and CDR2 SMNVEV (reference sequence). Trimming took 5 bases from V and 10 from J; bases not matched to a gene: 13. The CDR3 runs to 15 residues.

A note on this clone: This same CDR3 is encoded by further DNA sequences in the sample. The rearrangement links TRBV6-4 to TRBJ2-2; D could derive from TRBD1 or TRBD2 (5 bases each). CDR3 size: 14 residues. Germline V lookup: CDR1 MRHNA, CDR2 SNTAGT. V gave up 3 bases and J gave up 3 bases, with 8 bases separating them. The CDR3 reads CASSERGDTGELFF. DNA of the CDR3: TGTGCCAGCAGTGAAAGGGGAGACACCGGGGAGCTGTTTTTT.

This sequence joins TRBV30 and TRBJ2-5, with TRBD1 matching over 7 bases. Germline loops: CDR1 GTSNPN, CDR2 SVGIG (reference sequence). The junction had 2 bases not matched to a gene; V was cut back by 5 bases and J by 2 bases. The CDR3 totals 12 residues. CDR3: CAWVQGQETQYF. DNA for the CDR3: TGTGCCTGGGTACAGGGGCAAGAGACCCAGTACTTC. Full variable domain (missing parts from reference TRBV30 and TRBJ2-5): SQTIHQWPATLVQPVGSPLSLECTVEGTSNPNLYWYRQAAGRGLQLLFYSVGIGQISSEVPQNLSASRPQDRQFILSSKKLLLSDSGFYLCAWVQGQETQYFGPGTRLLVL.

This chain joins TRBV28 and TRBJ2-3; possible D gene TRBD1, 5 bases. Trimming pared 5 bases from V and 1 base from J, leaving 25 bases between. This CDR3 region has 19 residues. Germline V gives CDR1 MDHEN, CDR2 SYDVKM. CDR3 sequence reads: CASSGAGLDRYWGTDTQYF. DNA of the CDR3: TGTGCCAGCAGTGGGGCAGGTTTAGATCGGTATTGGGGCACAGATACGCAGTATTTT.

This chain uses TRBV21-1 with TRBJ1-2. TRBV21-1 is given as a pseudogene. The length of the CDR3 is 16 residues. The CDR3 is CASSKSKGRGDYGYTF. The CDR3 DNA reads as TGTGCCAGCAGCAAATCAAAGGGGCGGGGGGACTATGGCTACACCTTC.

This clone was picked up one time. The chain recombines TRBV30 with TRBJ2-5; no clear D. From germline, CDR1 is GTSNPN and CDR2 SVGIG (reference sequence). The CDR3 loop spans 14 amino acids. Trimming removed 2 bases from V and 4 bases from J, with 14 bases in between. This CDR3 is CAWSPRRTLETQYF. The CDR3 DNA sequence: TGTGCCTGGAGTCCGCGACGGACCTTAGAGACCCAGTACTTC.

The chain is built from TRBV5-4 and TRBJ2-5, with 7 bases identical to TRBD2. J lost 4 bases, V lost 0 bases, and 6 bases had no gene match. This CDR3 spans 15 amino acids. CDR1 is SGHNT and CDR2 is YYREEE in the germline V gene (reference sequence). CDR3 DNA: TGTGCCAGCAGCTTGGTTGCGGGAGTAAGAGAGACCCAGTACTTC. Amino acids: CASSLVAGVRETQYF.

The chain recombines TRBV18 with TRBJ2-7; D call uncertain. Germline V gene data show CDR1 as KGHSH and CDR2 as LQKENI. CDR3 length: 14 residues. With 0 bases removed from V and 4 bases from J, the gap between germline ends came to 10 bases. The CDR3: CASSPPGTAYEQYF. The CDR3 DNA is TGTGCCAGCTCACCACCTGGAACAGCTTACGAGCAGTACTTC.

The chain uses TRBV18 and TRBJ1-1; D is uncertain. The ends were cut back, 1 base at V and 5 bases at J, with 8 bases in the middle. Germline V gene sequence: CDR1 KGHSH, CDR2 LQKENI. This CDR3 has 13 residues. In nucleotides, the CDR3 is TGTGCCAGCTCACCACAGGGAAGAACTGAAGCTTTCTTT. Amino acid sequence: CASSPQGRTEAFF.